This TCR beta chain appears in the sequencing data of a study of blood T cell repertoires in COVID-19. V trimming: 10 bases; J trimming: 3 bases; junction bases outside the gene matches: 6. Germline CDR1 and CDR2: ENHRY and SYGVKD. The CDR3 length is 13 residues. In its sample, this clone was seen a few times. The data were produced by immunoSEQ multiplex PCR, yet TCRdb's version contains in-frame clones alone and is incomplete. The table includes about 89,000 clones, 72% detected once. This sequence originates from a woman at least 80 years old with acute or convalescent COVID-19. The rearrangement links TRBV10-3 to TRBJ1-5; TRBD1 matches at 7 bases. The specimen sequenced was peripheral blood. CDR3 DNA: TGTGCCAGCGGACAGGATTACAATCAGCCCCAGCATTTT. Translation: CASGQDYNQPQHF.